The 21 T cell receptor beta chains reported below all come from one sample, sequenced in a study of blood T cell repertoires in COVID-19. TCRdb keeps only in-frame clones here, not all; method: immunoSEQ multiplex PCR. The table shows roughly 120,000 clones, with 90% occurring only once. The sequenced sample consisted of peripheral blood. The receptors were sampled from a woman aged 45 to 65 with acute or convalescent COVID-19.

This chain uses TRBV28 with TRBJ2-7, with 8 bases aligning to TRBD1. This CDR3 has 14 residues. V lost 6 bases and J lost 2; bases outside the gene matches: 6. CDR1 is MDHEN, CDR2 SYDVKM, per germline. As DNA, the CDR3 is TGTGCCAGCAGACAGACAGGGGAAGCCTACGAGCAGTACTTC. This translates into CASRQTGEAYEQYF.

V and J are TRBV24-1 and TRBJ2-7; 11 bases are a match to TRBD2. CDR3 size: 16 residues. Germline trimming cut 2 bases from V and 0 bases from J; bases unmatched to any gene: 2. The germline V gene has CDR1 KGHDR and CDR2 SFDVKD. CDR3 in amino acids: CATSDSSGRTSYEQYF. The CDR3 nucleotides are TGTGCCACCAGTGATTCTAGCGGGAGGACCTCCTACGAGCAGTACTTC.

This chain's CDR3 is CASSQPGQGPYEQYF. The CDR3 bases are TGTGCCAGCAGTCAACCCGGACAGGGCCCCTACGAGCAGTACTTC. V usage is TRBV28 and J usage is TRBJ2-7, with 8 bases identical to TRBD1. CDR1 and CDR2 (germline): MDHEN, SYDVKM. The CDR3 is 15 residues long. V dropped 5 bases and J dropped 2; count of bases not matched to a gene: 8.

This clone was picked up one time. V usage is TRBV15 and J usage is TRBJ1-5; 11 nucleotides align to TRBD1. The V segment lost 8 bases and the J segment 4 bases; nucleotides outside the gene matches: 7. Per the germline V gene, CDR1 is LNHNV and CDR2 is YYDKDF (reference sequence). There are 15 residues in the CDR3. Here the CDR3 reads CATHRDRGSNQPQHF. The CDR3 coding sequence is TGTGCCACCCACCGGGACAGGGGGTCAAATCAGCCCCAGCATTTT.

The chain employs TRBV19 and TRBJ2-7, with D possibly matching TRBD1 (5 bases). Germline lookup yields CDR1 LNHDA and CDR2 SQIVND (reference sequence). The CDR3 totals 18 residues. The V end was cut by 6 bases, the J end by 0 bases, with 24 bases between. CDR3 coding DNA: TGTGCCAGTAGCAATATTGAGTCTACGGACACCCACTCCTACGAGCAGTACTTC. Residues: CASSNIESTDTHSYEQYF.

J is TRBJ1-2 and V is TRBV7-2; D possibly corresponds to TRBD1 (5 bases). Per germline, CDR1 SGHTA and CDR2 FQGNSA. CDR3 length: 13 residues. The V gene lost 3 bases and the J gene lost 8 bases, with 13 bases spanning the gap. CDR3 sequence: CASSFGTTRGYTF. CDR3 in DNA: TGTGCCAGCAGCTTTGGGACTACTCGCGGCTACACCTTC.

The sample holds one count of this clone. The chain employs TRBV13 and TRBJ2-7; D perhaps matches TRBD1 (6 bases). V gave up 2 bases and J gave up 7 bases, with 24 bases separating them. CDR3 length: 17 amino acids. Germline loops: CDR1 PRHDT, CDR2 FYEKMQ (reference sequence). The CDR3 DNA follows: TGTGCCAGCAGCTTAAGAGGGTGGGACAAGGAGTCTGCTGAGCAGTACTTC. Protein sequence: CASSLRGWDKESAEQYF.

The gene calls are TRBV7-9 and TRBJ1-2; no reliable D call. Germline CDR1 reads SEHNR; CDR2 reads FQNEAQ (reference sequence). The V and J ends lost 5 bases and 5 bases respectively, with 18 bases between them. The CDR3 runs 15 residues. CDR3 DNA: TGTGCCAGCAGCCTAGGAGCCCCGAGAGGGTATGGCTACACCTTC. This gives the protein CASSLGAPRGYGYTF.

The genes are TRBV7-9 and TRBJ1-2, with 12 bases aligning to TRBD1. The CDR3 contains 18 residues. The J segment lost 5 bases and the V segment lost 0 bases, leaving 10 bases of the junction unmatched. Germline V CDR1 and CDR2: SEHNR, FQNEAQ (reference sequence). In nucleotides, the CDR3 is TGTGCCAGCAGCTTAGCGGGGACAGGGGGCCGAGAGAGGTATGGCTACACCTTC. Translated: CASSLAGTGGRERYGYTF.

The chain combines TRBV30 with TRBJ1-3; 10 nucleotides align to TRBD1. The CDR3 has 13 residues. The V gene end was trimmed by 4 bases and the J gene end by 6 bases; junction bases not matched to a gene: 3. From germline, CDR1 is GTSNPN and CDR2 SVGIG (reference sequence). The CDR3 sequence is CAWTGTGENTIYF. The CDR3 DNA is TGTGCCTGGACCGGGACAGGGGAAAACACCATATATTTT. The complete variable domain, with remaining parts taken from reference TRBV30 and TRBJ1-3, reads SQTIHQWPATLVQPVGSPLSLECTVEGTSNPNLYWYRQAAGRGLQLLFYSVGIGQISSEVPQNLSASRPQDRQFILSSKKLLLSDSGFYLCAWTGTGENTIYFGEGSWLTVV.

CDR3 DNA: TGTGCCAGCAGTCAAGAACTAGCAACTAATGAAAAACTGTTTTTT. It is translated as CASSQELATNEKLFF. The chain couples TRBV2 to TRBJ1-4; D is uncertain. The CDR3 is 15 residues long. Between the trimmed V and J ends, which lost 5 bases and 0 bases, there was a span of 10 bases. The germline CDR1 and CDR2 sequences are SNHLY and FYNNEI.

The chain is built from TRBV7-9 and TRBJ2-3, with a tentative D call TRBD2 (6 bases). V was shortened by 1 base and J by 2 bases, with 7 bases between the two germline ends. Germline loops: CDR1 SEHNR, CDR2 FQNEAQ (reference sequence). The CDR3 sequence is 14 residues long. Here the CDR3 DNA reads TGTGCCAGCAGCTTAGGGGACTCCACAGATACGCAGTATTTT. As protein: CASSLGDSTDTQYF.

V gene TRBV6-5 combines with J gene TRBJ2-7, with a tentative D call TRBD1 (5 bases). This CDR3 spans 16 amino acids. The germline V gene encodes CDR1 MNHEY and CDR2 SVGAGI. Trimming took 2 bases from V and 3 from J, leaving 17 bases between them. The CDR3 loop is CASSYTDNYTHYEQYF. The CDR3 DNA reads TGTGCCAGCAGTTACACGGACAACTACACACACTACGAGCAGTACTTC.

The chain joins TRBV4-1 to TRBJ2-1; D is uncertain. Trimming left V 1 base short and J 7 bases short, with 11 bases between. The CDR3 totals 14 residues. CDR1 and CDR2 (germline): MGHRA, YSYEKL. The CDR3 nucleotides are TGCGCCAGCAGCCAAGCCCGACCCGGGAATGAGCAGTTCTTC. It codes for CASSQARPGNEQFF.

The V gene is TRBV30, the J gene TRBJ2-1; D perhaps matches TRBD2 (6 bases). The germline V gene has CDR1 GTSNPN and CDR2 SVGIG (reference sequence). There are 17 residues in the CDR3. V was trimmed by 4 bases and J by 1 base, leaving 20 bases between them. The CDR3 spells CAWTIGDSTPSYNEQFF. CDR3 in DNA: TGTGCCTGGACCATAGGGGACTCAACCCCTTCCTACAATGAGCAGTTCTTC.

This clone was detected a few times. V usage is TRBV5-1 and J usage is TRBJ1-6, with 7 bases identical to TRBD1. CDR1 is SGHRS, CDR2 YFSETQ, per germline. CDR3 length: 16 amino acids. Trimming removed 0 bases from V and 3 bases from J; junction bases left unmatched: 3. The CDR3 spells CASSLGRQGYNSPLHF. CDR3 DNA: TGCGCCAGCAGCTTGGGGAGACAGGGCTATAATTCACCCCTCCACTTT.

This clone turned up a few times. The chain is built from TRBV4-1 and TRBJ1-4; 10 bases line up with TRBD1. CDR1 is MGHRA, CDR2 YSYEKL, per germline. Germline trimming cut 5 bases from V and 7 bases from J; bases unmatched to any gene: 4. The CDR3 totals 14 residues. As DNA, the CDR3 is TGCGCCAGCAGCATGGACAGGGGGGGTGAAAAACTGTTTTTT. Translated: CASSMDRGGEKLFF.

The V and J genes are TRBV5-5 and TRBJ1-4; D may be TRBD1 (5 bases). The CDR3 runs to 14 residues. CDR1 and CDR2 (germline): SGHKS, YYEKEE (reference sequence). V lost 3 bases and J 5 bases, leaving 11 bases between the germline ends. The CDR3 region is CASSSLQENEKLFF. In DNA, the CDR3 is TGTGCCAGCAGCTCCCTACAGGAGAATGAAAAACTGTTTTTT.

This clone has just a few counts. The CDR3 region has the DNA TGTGCCAGCAGGCGACAGGGGGCAGAGAGGAGTGGCTACACCTTC. This encodes CASRRQGAERSGYTF. The V gene is TRBV28, the J gene TRBJ1-2; 10 nucleotides match TRBD1. The CDR3 runs 15 residues. In germline, CDR1 is MDHEN, CDR2 SYDVKM. After removal of 6 bases from V and 7 bases from J, the junction contained 11 bases not matched to a gene.

V gene TRBV10-3 combines with J gene TRBJ2-3, with D maybe TRBD2 (5 bases). Per the germline V gene, CDR1 is ENHRY and CDR2 is SYGVKD. The CDR3 is 12 residues long. V was shortened by 9 bases and J by 1 base, with 8 bases between the two germline ends. The CDR3 DNA reads as TGTGCCATAAGCGGAGGCACAGATACGCAGTATTTT. Translated, it gives CAISGGTDTQYF.

V and J are TRBV24-1 and TRBJ1-4; 9 bases fit TRBD1. With V trimmed by 5 bases and J by 3 bases, 12 bases remained unmatched. This CDR3 is built from 18 residues. Looked up from germline, CDR1 is KGHDR and CDR2 is SFDVKD. DNA for the CDR3: TGTGCCACCAGTGGCGGGACAGGGAGGCTGATGGCTAATGAAAAACTGTTTTTT. Amino acid sequence: CATSGGTGRLMANEKLFF.